This T cell receptor beta chain was sequenced during a study of OX40 agonist ivuxolimab in advanced cancers. Background on the study: Three individuals attained partial responses, comprising one hepatocellular carcinoma case and two cutaneous melanoma cases. Regarding the study as a whole: At 0.1-3.0 mg/kg, partial responders had clonal expansion among the lowest observed. In the 0.1 to 3.0 mg/kg range, CD4+ and CD8+ blood T cells had expanded clonally by week 6.

Clones were sequenced by immunoSEQ multiplex PCR, and TCRdb holds only the in-frame ones, with some missing. The sample has nearly 25,000 clones; about 80% are singletons. Trimming took off 3 bases at V and 2 bases at J, with 6 bases between the two ends. CDR3 size: 13 residues. The germline V gene encodes CDR1 SGHTA and CDR2 FQGNSA. Comments on this clone: As yet, its antigen is unknown.

Exclusion applied to patients with autoimmune disease history or systemic immunosuppression. V is TRBV7-2 and J is TRBJ2-3; D gene ambiguous. The clonotype comes from an adult with an advanced solid tumor such as melanoma, head and neck, liver or kidney cancer. Sequences were derived from CD4+ or CD8+ T cells sorted from blood, sampled in a trial of the OX40 agonist ivuxolimab. This chain's CDR3 is CASSFDTTDTQYF. The DNA for the CDR3 is TGTGCCAGCAGCTTCGACACCACAGATACGCAGTATTTT. Combining the CDR3 with reference TRBV7-2 and TRBJ2-3 gives the whole variable domain GAGVSQSPSNKVTEKGKDVELRCDPISGHTALYWYRQSLGQGLEFLIYFQGNSAPDKSGLPSDRFSAERTGGSVSTLTIQRTQQEDSAVYLCASSFDTTDTQYFGPGTRLTVL.